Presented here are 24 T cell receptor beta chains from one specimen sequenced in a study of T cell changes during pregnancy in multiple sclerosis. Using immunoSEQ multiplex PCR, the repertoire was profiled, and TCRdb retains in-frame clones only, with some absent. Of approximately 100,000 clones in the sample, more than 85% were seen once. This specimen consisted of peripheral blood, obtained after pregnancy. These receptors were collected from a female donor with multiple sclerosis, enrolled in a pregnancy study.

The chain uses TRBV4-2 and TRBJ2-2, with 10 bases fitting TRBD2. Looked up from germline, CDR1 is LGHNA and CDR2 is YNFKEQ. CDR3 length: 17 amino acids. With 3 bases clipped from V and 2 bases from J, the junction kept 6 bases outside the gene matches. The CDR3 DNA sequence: TGTGCCAGCAGCCAGTCCCCTAGCGGGGGTAACACCGGGGAGCTGTTTTTT. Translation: CASSQSPSGGNTGELFF.

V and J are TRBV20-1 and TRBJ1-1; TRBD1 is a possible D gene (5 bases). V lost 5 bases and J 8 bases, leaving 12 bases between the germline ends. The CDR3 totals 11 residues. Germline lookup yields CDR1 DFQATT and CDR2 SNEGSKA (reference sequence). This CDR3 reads CSAAFWGEAFF. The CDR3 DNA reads TGCAGTGCTGCTTTTTGGGGCGAAGCTTTCTTT.

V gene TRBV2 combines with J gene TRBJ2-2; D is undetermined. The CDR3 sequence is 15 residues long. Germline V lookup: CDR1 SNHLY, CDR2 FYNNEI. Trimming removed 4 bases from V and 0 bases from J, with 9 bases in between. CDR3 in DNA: TGTGCCAGCAGTGCAGGCAGAACGAACACCGGGGAGCTGTTTTTT. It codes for CASSAGRTNTGELFF.

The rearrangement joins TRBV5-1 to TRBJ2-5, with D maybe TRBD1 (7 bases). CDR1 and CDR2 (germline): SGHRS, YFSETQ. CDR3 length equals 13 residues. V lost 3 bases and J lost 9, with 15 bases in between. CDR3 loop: CASSWDSGGSQYF. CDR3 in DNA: TGCGCCAGCAGCTGGGACAGTGGGGGGTCCCAGTACTTC.

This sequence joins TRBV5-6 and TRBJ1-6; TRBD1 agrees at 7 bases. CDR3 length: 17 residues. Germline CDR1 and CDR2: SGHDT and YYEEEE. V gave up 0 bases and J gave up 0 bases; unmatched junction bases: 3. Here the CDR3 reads CASSLVWDSSYNSPLHF. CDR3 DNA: TGTGCCAGCAGCTTGGTGTGGGACAGCTCCTATAATTCACCCCTCCACTTT. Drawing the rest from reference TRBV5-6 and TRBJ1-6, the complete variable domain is DAGVTQSPTHLIKTRGQQVTLRCSPKSGHDTVSWYQQALGQGPQFIFQYYEEEERQRGNFPDRFSGHQFPNYSSELNVNALLLGDSALYLCASSLVWDSSYNSPLHFGNGTRLTVT.

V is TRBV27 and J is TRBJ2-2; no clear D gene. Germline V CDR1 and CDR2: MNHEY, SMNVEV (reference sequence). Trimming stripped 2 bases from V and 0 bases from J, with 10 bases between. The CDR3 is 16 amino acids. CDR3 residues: CASSLKANANTGELFF. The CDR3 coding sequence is TGTGCCAGCAGTTTAAAAGCGAACGCGAACACCGGGGAGCTGTTTTTT.

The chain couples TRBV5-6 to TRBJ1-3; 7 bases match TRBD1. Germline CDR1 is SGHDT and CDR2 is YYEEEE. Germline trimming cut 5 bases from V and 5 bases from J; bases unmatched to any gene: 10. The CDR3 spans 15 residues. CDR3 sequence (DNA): TGTGCCAGCAGGGAAATTTCAGGGGGAAGAAACACCATATATTTT. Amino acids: CASREISGGRNTIYF.

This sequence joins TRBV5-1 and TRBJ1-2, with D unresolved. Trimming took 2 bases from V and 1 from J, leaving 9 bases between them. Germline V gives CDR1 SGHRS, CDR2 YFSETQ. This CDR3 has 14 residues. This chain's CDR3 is CASSLAGGNYGYTF. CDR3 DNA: TGCGCCAGCAGCTTAGCAGGAGGTAACTATGGCTACACCTTC.

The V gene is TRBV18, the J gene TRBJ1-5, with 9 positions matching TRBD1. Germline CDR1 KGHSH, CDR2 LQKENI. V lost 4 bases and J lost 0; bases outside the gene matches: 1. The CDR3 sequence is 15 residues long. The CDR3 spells CASSQGQGSNQPQHF. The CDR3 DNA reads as TGTGCCAGCTCACAGGGACAGGGTAGCAATCAGCCCCAGCATTTT.

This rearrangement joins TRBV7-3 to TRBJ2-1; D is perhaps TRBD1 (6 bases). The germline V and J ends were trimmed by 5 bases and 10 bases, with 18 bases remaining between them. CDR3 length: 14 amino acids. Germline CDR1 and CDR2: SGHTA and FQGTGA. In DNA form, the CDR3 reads TGTGCCAGCAGCCCCACCACAGGGAACTACGAGCAGTTCTTC. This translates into CASSPTTGNYEQFF.

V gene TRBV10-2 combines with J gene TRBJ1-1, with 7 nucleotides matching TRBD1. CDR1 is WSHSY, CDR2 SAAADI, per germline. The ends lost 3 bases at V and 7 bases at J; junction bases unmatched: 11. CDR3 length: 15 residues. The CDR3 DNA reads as TGCGCCAGCAGTGACATGAGGGGGCTGGGTGGTGAAGCTTTCTTT. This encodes CASSDMRGLGGEAFF.

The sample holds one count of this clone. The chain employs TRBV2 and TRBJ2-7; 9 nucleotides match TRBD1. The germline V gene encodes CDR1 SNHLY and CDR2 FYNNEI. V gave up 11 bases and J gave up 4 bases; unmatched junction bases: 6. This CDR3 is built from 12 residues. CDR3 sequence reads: CAGGQGIYEQYF. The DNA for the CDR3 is TGTGCCGGAGGACAGGGGATTTACGAGCAGTACTTC.

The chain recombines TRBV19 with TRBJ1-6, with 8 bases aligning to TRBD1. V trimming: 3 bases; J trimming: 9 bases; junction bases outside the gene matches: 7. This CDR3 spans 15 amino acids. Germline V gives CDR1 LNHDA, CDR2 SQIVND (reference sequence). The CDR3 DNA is TGTGCCAGTAGTATTCGGCCCAGGGGGCTTTCACCCCTCCACTTT. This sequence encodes CASSIRPRGLSPLHF.

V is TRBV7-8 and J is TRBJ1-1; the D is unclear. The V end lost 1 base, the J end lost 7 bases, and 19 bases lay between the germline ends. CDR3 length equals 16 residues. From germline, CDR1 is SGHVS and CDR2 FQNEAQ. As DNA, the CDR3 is TGTGCCAGCAGCTTAGACGGAGGCCTGGGGATGGGTGAAGCTTTCTTT. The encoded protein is CASSLDGGLGMGEAFF. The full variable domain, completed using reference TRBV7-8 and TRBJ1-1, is GAGVSQSPRYKVAKRGQDVALRCDPISGHVSLFWYQQALGQGPEFLTYFQNEAQLDKSGLPSDRFFAERPEGSVSTLKIQRTQQEDSAVYLCASSLDGGLGMGEAFFGQGTRLTVV.

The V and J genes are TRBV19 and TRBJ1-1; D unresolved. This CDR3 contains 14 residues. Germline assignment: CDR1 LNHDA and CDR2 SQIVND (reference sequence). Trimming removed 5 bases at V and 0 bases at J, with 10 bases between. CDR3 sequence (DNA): TGTGCCAGTAGTTTTGACACCTTGAACACTGAAGCTTTCTTT. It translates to CASSFDTLNTEAFF.

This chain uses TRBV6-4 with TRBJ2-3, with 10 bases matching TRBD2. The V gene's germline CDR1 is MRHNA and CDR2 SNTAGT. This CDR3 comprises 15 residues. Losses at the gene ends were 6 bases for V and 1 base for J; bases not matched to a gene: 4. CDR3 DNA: TGTGCCAGCAGAGCCACTAGCGGGGGCACAGATACGCAGTATTTT. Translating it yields CASRATSGGTDTQYF.

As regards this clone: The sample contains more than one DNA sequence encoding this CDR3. This CDR3 is CASSTGGGNTEAFF. The CDR3 DNA reads TGTGCCAGCAGTACAGGGGGAGGGAACACTGAAGCTTTCTTT. The chain is built from TRBV2 and TRBJ1-1, with TRBD1 matching over 8 bases. This CDR3 region has 14 residues. Losses at the gene ends were 5 bases for V and 1 base for J; bases not matched to a gene: 3. The germline CDR1 and CDR2 sequences are SNHLY and FYNNEI.

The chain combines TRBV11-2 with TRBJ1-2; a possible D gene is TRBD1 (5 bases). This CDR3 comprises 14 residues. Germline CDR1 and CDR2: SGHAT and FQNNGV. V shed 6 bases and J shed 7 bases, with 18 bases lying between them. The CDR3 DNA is TGTGCCAGCAGATTCTCCGGGGGGGGGAGTGGCTACACCTTC. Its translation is CASRFSGGGSGYTF.

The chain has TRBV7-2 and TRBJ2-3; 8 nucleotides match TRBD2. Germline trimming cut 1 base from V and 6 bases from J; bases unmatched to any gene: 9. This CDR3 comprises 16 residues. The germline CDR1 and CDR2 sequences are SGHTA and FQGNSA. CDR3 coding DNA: TGTGCCAGCAGCTTAGGAGTTGCGGGGGGCCGGGATACGCAGTATTTT. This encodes CASSLGVAGGRDTQYF.

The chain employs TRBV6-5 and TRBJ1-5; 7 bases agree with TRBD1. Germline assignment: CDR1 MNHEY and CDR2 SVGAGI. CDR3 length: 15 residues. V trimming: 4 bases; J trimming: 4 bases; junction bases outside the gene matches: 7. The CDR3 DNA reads TGTGCCAGCAGTTCGCGGGACAGAATTAATCAGCCCCAGCATTTT. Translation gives CASSSRDRINQPQHF.

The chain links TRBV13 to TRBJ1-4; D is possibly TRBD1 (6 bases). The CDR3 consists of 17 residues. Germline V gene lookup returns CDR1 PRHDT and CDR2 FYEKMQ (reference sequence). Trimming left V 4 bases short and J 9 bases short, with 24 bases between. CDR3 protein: CASSSRGAGLGEKKLFF. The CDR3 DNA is TGTGCCAGCAGCTCCCGGGGGGCGGGATTGGGAGAAAAAAAACTGTTTTTT.

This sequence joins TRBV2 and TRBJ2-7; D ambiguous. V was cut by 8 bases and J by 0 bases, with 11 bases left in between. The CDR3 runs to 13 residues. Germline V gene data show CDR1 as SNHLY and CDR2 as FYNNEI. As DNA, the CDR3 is TGTGCCAGCCTTCTGGCAGGCTCCTACGAGCAGTACTTC. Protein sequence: CASLLAGSYEQYF.

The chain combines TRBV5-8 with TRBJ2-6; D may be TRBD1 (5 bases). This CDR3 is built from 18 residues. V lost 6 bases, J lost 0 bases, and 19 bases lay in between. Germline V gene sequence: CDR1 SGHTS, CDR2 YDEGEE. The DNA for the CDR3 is TGTGCCAGCACTGTGGGGCGTTCTAAGCTCTCTGGGGCCAACGTCCTGACTTTC. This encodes CASTVGRSKLSGANVLTF.

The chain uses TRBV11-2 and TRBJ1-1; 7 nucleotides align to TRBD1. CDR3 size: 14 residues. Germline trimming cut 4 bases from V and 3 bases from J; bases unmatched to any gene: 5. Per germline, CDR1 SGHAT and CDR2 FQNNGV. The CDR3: CASSSDRVYTEAFF. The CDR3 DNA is TGTGCCAGCAGCTCTGACAGGGTCTACACTGAAGCTTTCTTT. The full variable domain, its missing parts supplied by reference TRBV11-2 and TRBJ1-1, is EAGVAQSPRYKIIEKRQSVAFWCNPISGHATLYWYQQILGQGPKLLIQFQNNGVVDDSQLPKDRFSAERLKGVDSTLKIQPAKLEDSAVYLCASSSDRVYTEAFFGQGTRLTVV.